This T cell receptor (beta chain) was captured by sequencing in a study of blood T cell repertoires in COVID-19. Overall study: Acute and convalescent COVID-19 samples came from the United States, Italy and Spain.

Trimming stripped 0 bases from V and 6 bases from J, with 15 bases between. The CDR3 length is 15 residues. Germline V gene data show CDR1 as SGHTS and CDR2 as YDEGEE. The Seattle patients joined while their infection was active and were tracked longitudinally afterward. Original analysis: Reference gene primer amplification gave nucleated cell count estimates. Only in-frame clones appear in the TCRdb table, and some are missing; sequencing was by immunoSEQ multiplex PCR. Clone size and V and J calls were adopted from that table, with D and trimming inferred from the DNA. The sample holds fewer than 700,000 clones, 85% to 90% seen once.

The receptor was isolated from a woman in her forties or fifties with COVID-19, enrolled during active disease. The chain has TRBV5-8 and TRBJ1-2; no definite D call. The sample was peripheral blood. This CDR3 is CASSLERGVTDGYTF. Written as DNA, the CDR3 is TGTGCCAGCAGCTTGGAGCGCGGTGTGACGGATGGCTACACCTTC.